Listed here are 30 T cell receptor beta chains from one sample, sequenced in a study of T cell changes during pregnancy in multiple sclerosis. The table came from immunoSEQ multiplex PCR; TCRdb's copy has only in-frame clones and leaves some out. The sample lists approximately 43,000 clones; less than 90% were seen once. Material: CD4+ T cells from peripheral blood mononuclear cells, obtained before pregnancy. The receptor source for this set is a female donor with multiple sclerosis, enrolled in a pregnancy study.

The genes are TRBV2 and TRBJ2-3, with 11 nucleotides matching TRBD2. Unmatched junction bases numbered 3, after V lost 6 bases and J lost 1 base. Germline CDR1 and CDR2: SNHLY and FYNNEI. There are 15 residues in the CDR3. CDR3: CASSPLAGGTDTQYF. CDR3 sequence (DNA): TGTGCCAGCAGCCCACTAGCGGGGGGCACAGATACGCAGTATTTT.

The CDR3 DNA follows: TGTGCCAGTCTCGGGGCCGGGACTAGCGACTCCACTCGGAAGACCCAGTACTTC. Its protein is CASLGAGTSDSTRKTQYF. The chain combines TRBV19 with TRBJ2-5; TRBD2 agrees at 10 bases. Germline V gene sequence: CDR1 LNHDA, CDR2 SQIVND (reference sequence). The trim removed 8 bases at V and 6 bases at J, leaving 21 bases unmatched. This CDR3 spans 18 amino acids.

CDR3 nucleotide sequence: TGTGCCAGCAGGGCGGCTCGGACTAGCACGGGCACAGATACGCAGTATTTT. As protein: CASRAARTSTGTDTQYF. The chain employs TRBV2 and TRBJ2-3, with 8 bases identical to TRBD2. Trimming took 6 bases from V and 1 from J; bases not matched to a gene: 12. The CDR3 covers 17 residues. CDR1 and CDR2 (germline): SNHLY, FYNNEI. Looking up the rest from reference TRBV2 and TRBJ2-3 gives the full variable domain: EPEVTQTPSHQVTQMGQEVILRCVPISNHLYFYWYRQILGQKVEFLVSFYNNEISEKSEIFDDQFSVERPDGSNFTLKIRSTKLEDSAMYFCASRAARTSTGTDTQYFGPGTRLTVL.

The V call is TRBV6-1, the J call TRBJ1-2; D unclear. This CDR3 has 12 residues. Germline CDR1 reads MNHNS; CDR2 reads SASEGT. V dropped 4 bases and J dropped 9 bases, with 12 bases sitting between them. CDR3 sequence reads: CASSAGRRSYTF. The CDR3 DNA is TGTGCCAGCAGTGCCGGGAGGAGAAGCTACACCTTC.

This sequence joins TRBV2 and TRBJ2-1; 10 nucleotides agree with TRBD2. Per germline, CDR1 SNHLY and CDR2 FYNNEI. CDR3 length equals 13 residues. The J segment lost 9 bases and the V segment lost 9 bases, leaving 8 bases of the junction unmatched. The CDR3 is CARSGAGGPEQFF. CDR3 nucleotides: TGTGCCAGGTCTGGAGCGGGGGGGCCTGAGCAGTTCTTC.

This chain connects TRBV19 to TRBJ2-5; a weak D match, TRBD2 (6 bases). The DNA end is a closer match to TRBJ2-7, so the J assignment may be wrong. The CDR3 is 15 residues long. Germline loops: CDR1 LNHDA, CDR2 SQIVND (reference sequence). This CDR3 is CASSISGPLSNEQYF. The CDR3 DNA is TGTGCCAGTAGTATAAGCGGGCCGTTGAGCAACGAGCAGTACTTC.

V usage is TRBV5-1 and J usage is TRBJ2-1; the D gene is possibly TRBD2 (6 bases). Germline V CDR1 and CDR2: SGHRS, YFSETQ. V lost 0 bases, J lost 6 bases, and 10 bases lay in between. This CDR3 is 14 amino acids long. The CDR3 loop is CASSLGGDPNEQFF. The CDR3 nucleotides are TGCGCCAGCAGCTTGGGGGGGGACCCCAATGAGCAGTTCTTC.

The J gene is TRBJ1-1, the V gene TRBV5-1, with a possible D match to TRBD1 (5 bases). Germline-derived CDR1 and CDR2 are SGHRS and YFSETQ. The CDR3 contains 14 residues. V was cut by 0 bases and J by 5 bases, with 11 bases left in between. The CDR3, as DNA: TGCGCCAGCAGCTTGGCGGCAGGGAGGACTGAAGCTTTCTTT. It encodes CASSLAAGRTEAFF.

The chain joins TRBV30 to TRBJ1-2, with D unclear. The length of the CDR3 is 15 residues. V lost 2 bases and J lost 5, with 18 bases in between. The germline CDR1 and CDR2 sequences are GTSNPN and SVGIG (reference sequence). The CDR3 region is CAWSPGPRAAYGYTF. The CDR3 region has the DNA TGTGCCTGGAGTCCCGGCCCGAGGGCGGCTTATGGCTACACCTTC. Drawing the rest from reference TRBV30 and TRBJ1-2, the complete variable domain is SQTIHQWPATLVQPVGSPLSLECTVEGTSNPNLYWYRQAAGRGLQLLFYSVGIGQISSEVPQNLSASRPQDRQFILSSKKLLLSDSGFYLCAWSPGPRAAYGYTFGSGTRLTVV.

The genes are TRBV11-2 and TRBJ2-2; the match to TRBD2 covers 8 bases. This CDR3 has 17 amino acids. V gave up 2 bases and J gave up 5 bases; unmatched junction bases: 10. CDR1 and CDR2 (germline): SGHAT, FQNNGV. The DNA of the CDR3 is TGTGCCAGCAGCTTAACGGTAGCGGGGCAATCAACCGGGGAGCTGTTTTTT. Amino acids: CASSLTVAGQSTGELFF.

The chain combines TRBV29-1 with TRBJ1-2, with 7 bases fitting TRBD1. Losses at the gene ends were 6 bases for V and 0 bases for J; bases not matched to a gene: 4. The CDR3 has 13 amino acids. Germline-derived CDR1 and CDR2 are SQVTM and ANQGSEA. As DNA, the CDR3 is TGCAGCGTACGGGACAGAGCTAACTATGGCTACACCTTC. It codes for CSVRDRANYGYTF.

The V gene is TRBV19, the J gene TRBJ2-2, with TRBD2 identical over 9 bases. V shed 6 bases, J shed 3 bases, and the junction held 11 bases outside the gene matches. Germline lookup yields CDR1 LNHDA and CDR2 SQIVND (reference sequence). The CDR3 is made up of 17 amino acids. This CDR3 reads CASRSGGGRADTGELFF. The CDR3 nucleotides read TGTGCCAGTAGGTCGGGGGGCGGGAGGGCCGACACCGGGGAGCTGTTTTTT.

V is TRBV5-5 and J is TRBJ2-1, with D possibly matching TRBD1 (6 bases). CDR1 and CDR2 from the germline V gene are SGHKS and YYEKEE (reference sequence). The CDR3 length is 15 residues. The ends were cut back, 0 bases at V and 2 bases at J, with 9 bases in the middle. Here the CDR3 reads CASSLEGQTYNEQFF. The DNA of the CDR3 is TGTGCCAGCAGCTTGGAAGGACAGACCTACAATGAGCAGTTCTTC. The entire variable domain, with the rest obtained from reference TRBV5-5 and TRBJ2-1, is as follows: DAGVTQSPTHLIKTRGQQVTLRCSPISGHKSVSWYQQVLGQGPQFIFQYYEKEERGRGNFPDRFSARQFPNYSSELNVNALLLGDSALYLCASSLEGQTYNEQFFGPGTRLTVL.

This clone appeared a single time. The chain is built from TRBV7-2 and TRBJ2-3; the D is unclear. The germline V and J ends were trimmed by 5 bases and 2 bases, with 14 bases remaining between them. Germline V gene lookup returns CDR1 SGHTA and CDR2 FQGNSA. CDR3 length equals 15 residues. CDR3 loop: CASSPEYLSTDTQYF. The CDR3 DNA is TGTGCCAGCAGCCCCGAGTACTTGTCCACAGATACGCAGTATTTT.

CDR3 loop: CASSLGSVGDTQYF. The CDR3, as DNA: TGTGCCAGCAGCTTAGGGTCGGTCGGGGATACGCAGTATTTT. This chain uses TRBV11-2 with TRBJ2-3; D not resolved. The CDR3 sequence is 14 residues long. Germline V lookup: CDR1 SGHAT, CDR2 FQNNGV. The V and J ends lost 1 base and 6 bases respectively, with 11 bases between them. Full variable domain (rest looked up from reference TRBV11-2 and TRBJ2-3): EAGVAQSPRYKIIEKRQSVAFWCNPISGHATLYWYQQILGQGPKLLIQFQNNGVVDDSQLPKDRFSAERLKGVDSTLKIQPAKLEDSAVYLCASSLGSVGDTQYFGPGTRLTVL.

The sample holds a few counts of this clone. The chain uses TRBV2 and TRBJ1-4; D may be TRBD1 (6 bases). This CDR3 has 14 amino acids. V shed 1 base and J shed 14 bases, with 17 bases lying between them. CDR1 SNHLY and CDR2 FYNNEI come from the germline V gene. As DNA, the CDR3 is TGTGCCAGCAGTGAAGTCAGGGGCCACTTGGGGCTGTTTTTT. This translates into CASSEVRGHLGLFF.

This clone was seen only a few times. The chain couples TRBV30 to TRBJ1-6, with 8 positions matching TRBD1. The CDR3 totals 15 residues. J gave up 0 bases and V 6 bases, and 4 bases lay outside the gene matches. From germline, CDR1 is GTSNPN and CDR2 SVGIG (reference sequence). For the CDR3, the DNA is TGTGCCTGTCAAACAGGGGGCTCCTATAATTCACCCCTCCACTTT. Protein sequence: CACQTGGSYNSPLHF.

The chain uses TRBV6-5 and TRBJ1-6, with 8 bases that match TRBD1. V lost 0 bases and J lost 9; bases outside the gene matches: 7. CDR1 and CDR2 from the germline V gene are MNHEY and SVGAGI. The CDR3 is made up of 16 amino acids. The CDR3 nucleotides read TGTGCCAGCAGTTACTCTCTTACAGGGGGGATTTCACCCCTCCACTTT. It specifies CASSYSLTGGISPLHF.

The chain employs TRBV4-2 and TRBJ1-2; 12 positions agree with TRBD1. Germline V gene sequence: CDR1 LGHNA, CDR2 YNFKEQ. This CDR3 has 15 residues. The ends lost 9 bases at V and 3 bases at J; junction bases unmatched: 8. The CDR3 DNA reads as TGTGCCAGTGAGAGGGACAGGGGGCTCTACTATGGCTACACCTTC. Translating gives CASERDRGLYYGYTF.

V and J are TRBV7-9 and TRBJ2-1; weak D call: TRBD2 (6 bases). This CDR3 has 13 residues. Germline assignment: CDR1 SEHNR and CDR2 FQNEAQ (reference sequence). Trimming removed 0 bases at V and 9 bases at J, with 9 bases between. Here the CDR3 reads CASSLAEGGEQFF. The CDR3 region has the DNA TGTGCCAGCAGCTTAGCGGAGGGAGGTGAGCAGTTCTTC.

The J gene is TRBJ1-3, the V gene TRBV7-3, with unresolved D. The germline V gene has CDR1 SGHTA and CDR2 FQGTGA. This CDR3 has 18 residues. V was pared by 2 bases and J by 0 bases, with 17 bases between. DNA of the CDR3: TGTGCCAGCAGCTTACGCCACCTCACTCCCCGCTCTGGAAACACCATATATTTT. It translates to CASSLRHLTPRSGNTIYF.

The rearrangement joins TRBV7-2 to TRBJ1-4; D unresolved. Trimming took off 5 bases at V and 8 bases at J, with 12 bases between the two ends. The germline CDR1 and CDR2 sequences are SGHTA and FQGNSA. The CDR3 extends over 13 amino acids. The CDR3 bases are TGTGCCAGCAGCCCCGGGAGGCGGGAAAAACTGTTTTTT. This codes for CASSPGRREKLFF.

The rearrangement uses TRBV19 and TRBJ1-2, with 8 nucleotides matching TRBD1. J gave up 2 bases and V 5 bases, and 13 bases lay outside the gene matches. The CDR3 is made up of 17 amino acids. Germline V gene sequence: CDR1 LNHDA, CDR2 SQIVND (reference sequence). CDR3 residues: CASSPYEGQADNYGYTF. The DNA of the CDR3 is TGTGCCAGTAGTCCATATGAGGGACAGGCTGACAACTATGGCTACACCTTC.

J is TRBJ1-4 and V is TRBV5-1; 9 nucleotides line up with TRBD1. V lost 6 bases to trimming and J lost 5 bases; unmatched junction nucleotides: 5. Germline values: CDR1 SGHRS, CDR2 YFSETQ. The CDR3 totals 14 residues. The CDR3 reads CASTSDRGNEKLFF. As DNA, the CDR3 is TGCGCCAGCACCTCGGACAGGGGAAATGAAAAACTGTTTTTT. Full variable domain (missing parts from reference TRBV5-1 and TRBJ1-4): KAGVTQTPRYLIKTRGQQVTLSCSPISGHRSVSWYQQTPGQGLQFLFEYFSETQRNKGNFPGRFSGRQFSNSRSEMNVSTLELGDSALYLCASTSDRGNEKLFFGSGTQLSVL.

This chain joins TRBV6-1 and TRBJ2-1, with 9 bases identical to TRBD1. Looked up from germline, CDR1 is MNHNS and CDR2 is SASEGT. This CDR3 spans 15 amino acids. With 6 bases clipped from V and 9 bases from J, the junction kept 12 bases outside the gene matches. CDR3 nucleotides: TGTGCCAGCAGAAGAGACCGGGACAGGGTTCGTGAGCAGTTCTTC. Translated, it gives CASRRDRDRVREQFF.

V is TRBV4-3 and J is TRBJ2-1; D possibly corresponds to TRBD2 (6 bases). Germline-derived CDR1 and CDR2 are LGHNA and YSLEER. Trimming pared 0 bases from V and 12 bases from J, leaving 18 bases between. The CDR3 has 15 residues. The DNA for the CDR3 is TGCGCCAGCAGCCAAGATCGGCGGGGCCCCTCCCGGCAGTTCTTC. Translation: CASSQDRRGPSRQFF.

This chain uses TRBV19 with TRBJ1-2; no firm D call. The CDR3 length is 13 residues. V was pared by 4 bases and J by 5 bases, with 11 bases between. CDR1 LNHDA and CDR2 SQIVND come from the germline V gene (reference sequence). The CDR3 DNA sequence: TGTGCCAGTAGTAATACAGATACTTATGGCTACACCTTC. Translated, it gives CASSNTDTYGYTF.

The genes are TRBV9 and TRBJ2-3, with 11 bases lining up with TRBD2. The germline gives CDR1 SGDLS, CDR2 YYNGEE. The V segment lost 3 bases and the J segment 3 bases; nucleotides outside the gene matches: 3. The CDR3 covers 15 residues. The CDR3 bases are TGTGCCAGCAGCGCCACTAGCGGGAGAACAGATACGCAGTATTTT. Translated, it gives CASSATSGRTDTQYF. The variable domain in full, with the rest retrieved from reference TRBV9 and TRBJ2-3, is DSGVTQTPKHLITATGQRVTLRCSPRSGDLSVYWYQQSLDQGLQFLIQYYNGEERAKGNILERFSAQQFPDLHSELNLSSLELGDSALYFCASSATSGRTDTQYFGPGTRLTVL.

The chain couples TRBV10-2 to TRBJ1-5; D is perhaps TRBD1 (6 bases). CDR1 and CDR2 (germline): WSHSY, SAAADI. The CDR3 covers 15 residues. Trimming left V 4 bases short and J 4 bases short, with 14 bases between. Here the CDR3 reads CASSAGGRGNQPQHF. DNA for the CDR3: TGCGCCAGCAGTGCAGGAGGCAGGGGTAATCAGCCCCAGCATTTT.

CDR3 bases: TGTGCCAGCAGCTCTGGGCAGAAAGAGACCCAGTACTTC. This encodes CASSSGQKETQYF. The gene calls are TRBV11-1 and TRBJ2-5; D remains ambiguous. Trimming removed 4 bases from V and 3 bases from J, with 9 bases in between. Germline V gene data show CDR1 as SGHAT and CDR2 as FQDESV (reference sequence). The CDR3 loop spans 13 amino acids. The variable domain in full, with the rest retrieved from reference TRBV11-1 and TRBJ2-5, is EAEVAQSPRYKITEKSQAVAFWCDPISGHATLYWYRQILGQGPELLVQFQDESVVDDSQLPKDRFSAERLKGVDSTLKIQPAELGDSAMYLCASSSGQKETQYFGPGTRLLVL.